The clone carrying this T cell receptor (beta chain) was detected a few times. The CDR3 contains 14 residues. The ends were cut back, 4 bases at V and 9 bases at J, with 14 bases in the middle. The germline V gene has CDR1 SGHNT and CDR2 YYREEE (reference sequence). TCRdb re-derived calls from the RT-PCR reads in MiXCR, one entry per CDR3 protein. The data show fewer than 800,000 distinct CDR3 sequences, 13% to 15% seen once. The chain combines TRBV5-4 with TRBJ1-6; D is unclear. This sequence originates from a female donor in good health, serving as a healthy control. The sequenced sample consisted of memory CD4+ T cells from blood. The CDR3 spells CASSKQGDGSPLHF. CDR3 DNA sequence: TGTGCCAGCAGCAAGCAAGGTGACGGTTCACCCCTCCACTTT.